The clone carrying this TCR beta chain has a count of ten or more. CDR3 length: 17 amino acids. V dropped 0 bases and J dropped 7; count of bases not matched to a gene: 14. Germline assignment: CDR1 SGHAT and CDR2 FQDESV (reference sequence). This sample is part of a study of T cells in Graves' hyperthyroidism and ophthalmopathy. RNA transcripts were the template for amplifying TCR beta CDR3 regions. The HTBI primer set drove a first-round RT-PCR of the TCR CDR3. TCRdb called the multiplex PCR reads again in MiXCR, with one record for every CDR3 protein. Here the sample spans around 340,000 distinct CDR3 sequences, 15% to 20% being singletons.

The chain links TRBV11-1 to TRBJ2-7; 8 bases align to TRBD2. Sequencing used blood. The source of this sequence is a woman in her forties with Graves' ophthalmopathy. CDR3 nucleotides: TGTGCCAGCAGCTTAGCCACCATCTCGGGAGGGCCGCGGGAGCAGTACTTC. This sequence encodes CASSLATISGGPREQYF.